This TCR beta chain emerged from a study of blood T cell repertoires in COVID-19. On the study more broadly: Collection of acute and convalescent COVID-19 samples took place in the United States, Italy and Spain. PBMCs, B-cell-depleted T cells, or T cells provided the cDNA or gDNA that made up the material.

CDR1 SGHRS and CDR2 YFSETQ come from the germline V gene. Trimming pared 4 bases from V and 7 bases from J, leaving 18 bases between. The CDR3 totals 15 residues. TCRdb's copy holds only in-frame clones and misses some; the assay was immunoSEQ multiplex PCR. The sample consists of under 400,000 clones, around 87% of them appearing once. The TCR sequence derives from a woman aged 25 to 39 with COVID-19, enrolled during active disease. Sequenced sample: peripheral blood. The chain joins TRBV5-1 to TRBJ2-1; perhaps TRBD2 as D (6 bases). The chain's CDR3 is CASSPGLLPGNEQFF. The DNA of the CDR3 is TGCGCCAGCAGCCCGGGACTCCTCCCGGGGAATGAGCAGTTCTTC.